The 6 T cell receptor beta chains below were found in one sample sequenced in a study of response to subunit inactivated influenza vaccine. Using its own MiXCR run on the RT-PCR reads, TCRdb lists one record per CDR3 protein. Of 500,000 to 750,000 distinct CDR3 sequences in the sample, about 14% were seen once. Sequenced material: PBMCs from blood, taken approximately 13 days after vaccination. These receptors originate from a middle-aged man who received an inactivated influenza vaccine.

The CDR3 reads CSARSSGRQETQYF. As DNA, the CDR3 is TGCAGTGCTAGATCTAGCGGAAGACAAGAGACCCAGTACTTC. V is TRBV20-1 and J is TRBJ2-5; 7 bases map to TRBD2. This CDR3 has 14 residues. Germline lookup yields CDR1 DFQATT and CDR2 SNEGSKA (reference sequence). The J segment lost 2 bases and the V segment lost 2 bases, leaving 5 bases of the junction unmatched.

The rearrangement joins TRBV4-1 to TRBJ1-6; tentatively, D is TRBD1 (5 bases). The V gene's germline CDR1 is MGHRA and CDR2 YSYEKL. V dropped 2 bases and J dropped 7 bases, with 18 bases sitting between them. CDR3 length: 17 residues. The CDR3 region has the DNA TGCGCCAGCAGCCAAAGCGGGACTCCGGCTATCAATTCACCCCTCCACTTT. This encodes CASSQSGTPAINSPLHF.

DNA for the CDR3: TGTGCCAGCAGCCGCCTGGACACGGTCGCCTACGAGCAGTACTTC. Translated: CASSRLDTVAYEQYF. V gene TRBV7-9 combines with J gene TRBJ2-7, with a possible D match to TRBD1 (5 bases). CDR3 length: 15 amino acids. The V and J ends lost 5 bases and 2 bases respectively, with 16 bases between them. Germline CDR1 SEHNR, CDR2 FQNEAQ (reference sequence).

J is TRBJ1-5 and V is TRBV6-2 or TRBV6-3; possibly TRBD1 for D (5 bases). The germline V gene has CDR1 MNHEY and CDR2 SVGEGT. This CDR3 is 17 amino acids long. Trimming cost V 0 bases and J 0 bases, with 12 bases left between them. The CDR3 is CASSYSRGYTSNQPQHF. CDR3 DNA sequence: TGTGCCAGCAGTTACTCACGGGGGTACACTAGCAATCAGCCCCAGCATTTT.

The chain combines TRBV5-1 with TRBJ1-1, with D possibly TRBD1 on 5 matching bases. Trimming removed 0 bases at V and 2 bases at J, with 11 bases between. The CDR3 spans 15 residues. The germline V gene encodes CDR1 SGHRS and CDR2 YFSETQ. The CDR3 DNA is TGCGCCAGCAGCTTGGAGGCAGGGATAAACACTGAAGCTTTCTTT. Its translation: CASSLEAGINTEAFF.

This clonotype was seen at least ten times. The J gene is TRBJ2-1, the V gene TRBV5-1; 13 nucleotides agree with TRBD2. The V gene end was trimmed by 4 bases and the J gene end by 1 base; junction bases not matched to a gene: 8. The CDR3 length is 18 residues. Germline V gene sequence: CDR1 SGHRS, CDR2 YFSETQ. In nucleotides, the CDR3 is TGCGCCAGCAGCCTCTGGACTAGCGGGAGTCATTCCTACAATGAGCAGTTCTTC. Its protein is CASSLWTSGSHSYNEQFF.